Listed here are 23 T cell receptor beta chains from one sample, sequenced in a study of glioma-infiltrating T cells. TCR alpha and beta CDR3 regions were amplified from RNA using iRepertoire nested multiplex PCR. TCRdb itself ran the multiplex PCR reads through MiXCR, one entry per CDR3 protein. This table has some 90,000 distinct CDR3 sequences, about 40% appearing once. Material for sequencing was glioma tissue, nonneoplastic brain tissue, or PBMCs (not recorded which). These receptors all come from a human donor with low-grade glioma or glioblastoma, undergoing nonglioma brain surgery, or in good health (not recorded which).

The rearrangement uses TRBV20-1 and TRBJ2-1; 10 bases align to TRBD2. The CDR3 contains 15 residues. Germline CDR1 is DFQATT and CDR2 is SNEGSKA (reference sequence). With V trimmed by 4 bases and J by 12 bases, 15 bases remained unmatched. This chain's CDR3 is CSAKKLAGRSDRQFF. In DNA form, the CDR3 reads TGCAGTGCTAAGAAACTAGCGGGGCGCTCTGATCGGCAGTTCTTC.

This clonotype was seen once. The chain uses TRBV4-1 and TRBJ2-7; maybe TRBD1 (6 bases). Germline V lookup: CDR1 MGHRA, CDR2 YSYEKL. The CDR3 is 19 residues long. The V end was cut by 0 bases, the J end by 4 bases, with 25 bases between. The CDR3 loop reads CASSQDWVTGQTYRYEQYF. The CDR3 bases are TGCGCCAGCAGCCAAGATTGGGTTACAGGGCAAACTTATCGTTACGAGCAGTACTTC.

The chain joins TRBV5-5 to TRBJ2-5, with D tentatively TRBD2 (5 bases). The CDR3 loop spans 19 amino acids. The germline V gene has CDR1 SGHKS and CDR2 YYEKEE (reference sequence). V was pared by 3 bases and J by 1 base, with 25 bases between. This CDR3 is CASSSPLGLNTRTQETQYF. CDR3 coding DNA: TGTGCCAGCAGCTCACCGCTAGGGCTAAATACTAGAACCCAAGAGACCCAGTACTTC. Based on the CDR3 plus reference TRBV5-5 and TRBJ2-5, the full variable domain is DAGVTQSPTHLIKTRGQQVTLRCSPISGHKSVSWYQQVLGQGPQFIFQYYEKEERGRGNFPDRFSARQFPNYSSELNVNALLLGDSALYLCASSSPLGLNTRTQETQYFGPGTRLLVL.

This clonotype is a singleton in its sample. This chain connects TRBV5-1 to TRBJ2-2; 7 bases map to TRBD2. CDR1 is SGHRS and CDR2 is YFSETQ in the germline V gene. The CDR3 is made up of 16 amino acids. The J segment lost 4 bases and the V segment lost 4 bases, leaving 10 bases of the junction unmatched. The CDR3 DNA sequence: TGCGCCAGCAGCGCGGGGGACCATCCTCCCACCGGGGAGCTGTTTTTT. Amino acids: CASSAGDHPPTGELFF.

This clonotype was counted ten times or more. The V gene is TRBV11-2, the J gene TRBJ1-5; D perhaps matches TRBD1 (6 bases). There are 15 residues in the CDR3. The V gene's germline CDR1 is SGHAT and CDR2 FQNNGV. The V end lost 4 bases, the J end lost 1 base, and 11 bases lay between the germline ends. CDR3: CASSSGGQSNQPQHF. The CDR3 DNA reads TGTGCCAGCAGCTCCGGAGGACAGAGCAATCAGCCCCAGCATTTT. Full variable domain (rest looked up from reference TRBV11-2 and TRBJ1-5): EAGVAQSPRYKIIEKRQSVAFWCNPISGHATLYWYQQILGQGPKLLIQFQNNGVVDDSQLPKDRFSAERLKGVDSTLKIQPAKLEDSAVYLCASSSGGQSNQPQHFGDGTRLSIL.

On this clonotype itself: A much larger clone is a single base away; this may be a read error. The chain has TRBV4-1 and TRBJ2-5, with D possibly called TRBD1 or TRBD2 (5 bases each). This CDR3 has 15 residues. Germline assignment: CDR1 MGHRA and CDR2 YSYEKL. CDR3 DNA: TGTGCCAGCACGAACAGCTGGGGGTTTCAAGAGACCCAGTACTTC. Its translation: CASTNSWGFQETQYF.

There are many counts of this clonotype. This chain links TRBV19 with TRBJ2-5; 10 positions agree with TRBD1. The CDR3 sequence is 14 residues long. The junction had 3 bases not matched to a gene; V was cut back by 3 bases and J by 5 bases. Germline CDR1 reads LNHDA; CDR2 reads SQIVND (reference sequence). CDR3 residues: CASSITGQGETQYF. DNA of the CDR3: TGTGCCAGTAGTATCACGGGACAGGGGGAGACCCAGTACTTC.

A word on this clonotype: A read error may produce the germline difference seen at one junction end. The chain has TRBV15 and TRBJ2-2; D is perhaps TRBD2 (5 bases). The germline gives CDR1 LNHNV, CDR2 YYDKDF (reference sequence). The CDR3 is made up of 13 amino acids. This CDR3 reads CATSRSPTGELFF. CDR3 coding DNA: TGTGCAACCAGCAGATCTCCTACCGGGGAGTTGTTTTTT.

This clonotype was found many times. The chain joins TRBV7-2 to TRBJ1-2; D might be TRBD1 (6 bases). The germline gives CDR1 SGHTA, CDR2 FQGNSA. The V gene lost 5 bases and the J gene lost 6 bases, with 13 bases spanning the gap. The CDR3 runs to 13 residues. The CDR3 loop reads CASSPQGGDGYTF. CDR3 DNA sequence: TGTGCCAGCAGCCCACAGGGCGGGGATGGCTACACCTTC.

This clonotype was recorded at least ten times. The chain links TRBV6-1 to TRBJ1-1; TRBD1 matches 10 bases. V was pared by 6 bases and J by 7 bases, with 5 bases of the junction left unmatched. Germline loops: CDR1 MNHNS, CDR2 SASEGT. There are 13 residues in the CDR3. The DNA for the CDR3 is TGTGCCAGCAGCATGACAGGGGGCATTGAAGCTTTCTTT. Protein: CASSMTGGIEAFF.

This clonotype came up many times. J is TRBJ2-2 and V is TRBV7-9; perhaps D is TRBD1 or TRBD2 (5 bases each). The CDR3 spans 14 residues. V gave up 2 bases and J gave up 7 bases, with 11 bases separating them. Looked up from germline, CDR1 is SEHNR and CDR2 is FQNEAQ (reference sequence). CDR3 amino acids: CASSLISGLGELFF. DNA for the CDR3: TGTGCCAGCAGCTTAATATCGGGGCTCGGGGAGCTGTTTTTT.

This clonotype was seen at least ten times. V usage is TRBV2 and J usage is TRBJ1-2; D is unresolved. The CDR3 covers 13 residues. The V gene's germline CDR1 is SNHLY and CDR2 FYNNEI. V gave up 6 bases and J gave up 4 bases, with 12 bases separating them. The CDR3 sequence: CASRAEGSYGYTF. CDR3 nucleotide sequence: TGTGCCAGCAGGGCCGAAGGGAGCTATGGCTACACCTTC.

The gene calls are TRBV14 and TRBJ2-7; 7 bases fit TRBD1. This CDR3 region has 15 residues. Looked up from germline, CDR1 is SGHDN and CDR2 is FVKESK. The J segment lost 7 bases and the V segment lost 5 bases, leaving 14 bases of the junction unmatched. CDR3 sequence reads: CASSSRIGGRNEQYF. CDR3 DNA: TGTGCCAGCAGCTCGAGGATAGGGGGCCGTAATGAGCAGTACTTC. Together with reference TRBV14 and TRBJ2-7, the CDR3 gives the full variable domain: EAGVTQFPSHSVIEKGQTVTLRCDPISGHDNLYWYRRVMGKEIKFLLHFVKESKQDESGMPNNRFLAERTGGTYSTLKVQPAELEDSGVYFCASSSRIGGRNEQYFGPGTRLTVT.

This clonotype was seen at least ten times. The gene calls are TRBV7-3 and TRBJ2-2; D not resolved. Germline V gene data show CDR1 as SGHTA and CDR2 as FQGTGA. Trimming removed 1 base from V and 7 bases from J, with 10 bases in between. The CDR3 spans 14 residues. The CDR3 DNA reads TGTGCCAGCAGCTTAAATTTGTACGGCGGGGAGCTGTTTTTT. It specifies CASSLNLYGGELFF.

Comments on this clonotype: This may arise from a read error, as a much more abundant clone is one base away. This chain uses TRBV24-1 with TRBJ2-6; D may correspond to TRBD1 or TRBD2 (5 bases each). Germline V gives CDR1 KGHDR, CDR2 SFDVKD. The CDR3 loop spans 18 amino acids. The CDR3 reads CAASDTRDVRSGANVLTF. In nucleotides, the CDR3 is TGTGCCGCCAGTGATACCCGGGACGTCCGCTCTGGGGCCAACGTCCTGACTTTC.

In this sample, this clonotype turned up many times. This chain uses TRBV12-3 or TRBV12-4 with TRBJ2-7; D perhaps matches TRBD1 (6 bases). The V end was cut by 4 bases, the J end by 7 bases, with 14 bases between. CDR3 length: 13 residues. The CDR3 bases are TGTGCCAGCAGTTACAGGGTATCGGGGGAGCAGTACTTC. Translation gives CASSYRVSGEQYF.

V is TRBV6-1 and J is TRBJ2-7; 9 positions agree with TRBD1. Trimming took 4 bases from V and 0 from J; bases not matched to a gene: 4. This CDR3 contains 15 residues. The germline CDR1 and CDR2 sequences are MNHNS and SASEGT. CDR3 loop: CASSAGTGSSYEQYF. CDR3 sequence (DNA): TGTGCCAGCAGTGCCGGGACAGGGAGCTCCTACGAGCAGTACTTC.

CDR3: CASAPIKRHEKLFF. The CDR3 nucleotides are TGTGCCAGCGCCCCGATAAAGAGACATGAAAAACTGTTTTTT. The gene calls are TRBV27 and TRBJ1-4; D gene uncertain. In germline, CDR1 is MNHEY, CDR2 SMNVEV (reference sequence). Trimming stripped 8 bases from V and 6 bases from J, with 16 bases between. The CDR3 has 14 residues. The full variable domain, completed using reference TRBV27 and TRBJ1-4, is EAQVTQNPRYLITVTGKKLTVTCSQNMNHEYMSWYRQDPGLGLRQIYYSMNVEVTDKGDVPEGYKVSRKEKRNFPLILESPSPNQTSLYFCASAPIKRHEKLFFGSGTQLSVL.

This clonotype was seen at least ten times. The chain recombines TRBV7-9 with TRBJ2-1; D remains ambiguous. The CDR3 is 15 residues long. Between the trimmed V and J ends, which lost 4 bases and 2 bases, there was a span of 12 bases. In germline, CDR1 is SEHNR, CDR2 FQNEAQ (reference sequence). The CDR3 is CASSYLTGPYNEQFF. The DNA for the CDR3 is TGTGCCAGCAGCTACTTAACCGGGCCCTACAATGAGCAGTTCTTC.

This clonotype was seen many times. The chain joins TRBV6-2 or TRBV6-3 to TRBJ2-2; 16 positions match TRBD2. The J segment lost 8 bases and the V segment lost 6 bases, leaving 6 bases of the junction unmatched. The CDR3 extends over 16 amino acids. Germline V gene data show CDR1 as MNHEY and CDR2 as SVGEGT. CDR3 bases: TGTGCCAGCAGCCCGGGACTAGCGGGGGGGCAAGGGGAGCTGTTTTTT. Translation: CASSPGLAGGQGELFF.

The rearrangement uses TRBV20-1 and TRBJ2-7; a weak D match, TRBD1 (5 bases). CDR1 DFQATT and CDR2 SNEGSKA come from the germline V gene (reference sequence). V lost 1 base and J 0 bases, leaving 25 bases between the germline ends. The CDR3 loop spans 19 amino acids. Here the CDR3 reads CSARGQCTGASTNSYEQYF. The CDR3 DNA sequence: TGCAGTGCTAGAGGGCAGTGTACAGGCGCCTCGACGAACTCCTACGAGCAGTACTTC.

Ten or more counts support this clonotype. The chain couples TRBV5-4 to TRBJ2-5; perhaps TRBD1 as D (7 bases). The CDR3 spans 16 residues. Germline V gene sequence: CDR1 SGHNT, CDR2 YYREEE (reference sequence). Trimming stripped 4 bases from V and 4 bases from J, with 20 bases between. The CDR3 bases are TGTGCCAGCAGCAAGGGGGCTAGTACTAGCCCAGAGACCCAGTACTTC. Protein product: CASSKGASTSPETQYF.

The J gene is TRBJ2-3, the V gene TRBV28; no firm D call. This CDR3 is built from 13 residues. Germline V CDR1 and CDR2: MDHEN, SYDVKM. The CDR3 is CTGHAPATDTQYF. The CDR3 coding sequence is TGTACCGGCCACGCCCCGGCCACAGATACGCAGTATTTT.